The 11 T cell receptor beta chains listed next were all sequenced from one sample in a study of blood T cell repertoires in COVID-19. The repertoire was sequenced with immunoSEQ multiplex PCR; TCRdb's copy has only in-frame clones and lacks some. This sample has about 390,000 clones, with around 87% found just once. The specimen was peripheral blood. These TCRs come from a woman aged 60-70 years with COVID-19, enrolled during active disease.

This clone appeared once. The chain links TRBV29-1 to TRBJ2-3; a weak D match, TRBD2 (6 bases). Trimming took off 6 bases at V and 1 base at J, with 11 bases between the two ends. The germline V gene has CDR1 SQVTM and CDR2 ANQGSEA. This CDR3 has 13 residues. DNA of the CDR3: TGCAGCGTCCCGTCGGGGGGCACAGATACGCAGTATTTT. Translation: CSVPSGGTDTQYF.

The genes are TRBV3-1 (or the pseudogene TRBV3-2) and TRBJ1-2; the D is unclear. The CDR3 is 11 residues long. CDR1 LGHDT and CDR2 YNNKEL come from the germline V gene (reference sequence). Trimming pared 1 base from V and 8 bases from J, leaving 5 bases between. The DNA of the CDR3 is TGTGCCAGCAGCCAAGGTCCGGGCTACACCTTC. It codes for CASSQGPGYTF.

The chain joins TRBV5-1 to TRBJ2-2; possible D gene TRBD1, 6 bases. Trimming cost V 4 bases and J 1 base, with 8 bases left between them. This CDR3 spans 14 amino acids. The germline CDR1 and CDR2 sequences are SGHRS and YFSETQ. The CDR3 DNA reads TGCGCCAGCAGCGACAGGCTGAACACCGGGGAGCTGTTTTTT. The encoded protein is CASSDRLNTGELFF. The full variable domain, completed using reference TRBV5-1 and TRBJ2-2, is KAGVTQTPRYLIKTRGQQVTLSCSPISGHRSVSWYQQTPGQGLQFLFEYFSETQRNKGNFPGRFSGRQFSNSRSEMNVSTLELGDSALYLCASSDRLNTGELFFGEGSRLTVL.

V is TRBV18 and J is TRBJ2-7; D may be TRBD1 (6 bases). V was pared by 3 bases and J by 10 bases, with 13 bases between. CDR1 is KGHSH and CDR2 is LQKENI in the germline V gene. This CDR3 has 12 residues. The CDR3 sequence is CASSPGAPSQYF. CDR3 coding DNA: TGTGCCAGCTCACCGGGGGCCCCGAGCCAGTACTTC. The variable domain in full, with the rest retrieved from reference TRBV18 and TRBJ2-7, is NAGVMQNPRHLVRRRGQEARLRCSPMKGHSHVYWYRQLPEEGLKFMVYLQKENIIDESGMPKERFSAEFPKEGPSILRIQQVVRGDSAAYFCASSPGAPSQYFGPGTRLTVT.

V and J are TRBV5-1 and TRBJ1-2, with 7 bases fitting TRBD1. Trimming removed 4 bases from V and 1 base from J; junction bases left unmatched: 7. The germline gives CDR1 SGHRS, CDR2 YFSETQ. The CDR3 sequence is 15 residues long. The CDR3 coding sequence is TGCGCCAGCAGCCTTGGGGGACAGATTAACTATGGCTACACCTTC. This encodes CASSLGGQINYGYTF.

This clone was counted once. The chain employs TRBV7-6 and TRBJ1-1, with 9 bases that match TRBD1. The CDR3 is 17 residues long. The V segment lost 5 bases and the J segment 2 bases; nucleotides outside the gene matches: 12. CDR1 and CDR2 (germline): SGHVS, FNYEAQ. The CDR3 loop reads CASSIVPGQGRNTEAFF. The CDR3 DNA follows: TGTGCCAGCAGCATCGTCCCGGGACAGGGCAGAAACACTGAAGCTTTCTTT.

The rearrangement joins TRBV9 to TRBJ1-4, with TRBD1 as a possible D gene (5 bases). The CDR3 is made up of 15 amino acids. Trimming took 4 bases from V and 7 from J, leaving 17 bases between them. CDR1 and CDR2 from the germline V gene are SGDLS and YYNGEE. CDR3 DNA: TGTGCCAGCAGCTTATCGGCCCGGGGGAGTGAAAAACTGTTTTTT. Its translation: CASSLSARGSEKLFF.

This chain links TRBV15 with TRBJ1-6, with 9 bases lining up with TRBD1. Unmatched junction bases numbered 3, after V lost 0 bases and J lost 9 bases. The germline CDR1 and CDR2 sequences are LNHNV and YYDKDF (reference sequence). The CDR3 extends over 15 amino acids. In DNA form, the CDR3 reads TGTGCCACCAGCAGAGAGGGACAGGGTTCTTCACCCCTCCACTTT. It codes for CATSREGQGSSPLHF.

This clone was recorded once. This chain links TRBV7-8 with TRBJ2-3; no clear D. The CDR3 contains 15 residues. Trimming took 5 bases from V and 6 from J, leaving 18 bases between them. Germline V gives CDR1 SGHVS, CDR2 FQNEAQ. CDR3 nucleotides: TGTGCCAGCAGCGATCCTCCCTCGCGGCGGGATACGCAGTATTTT. It translates to CASSDPPSRRDTQYF.

This clone was picked up a small number of times. V and J are TRBV15 and TRBJ2-7; tentative D call: TRBD2 (6 bases). V lost 5 bases to trimming and J lost 2 bases, with 10 bases between them. Germline-derived CDR1 and CDR2 are LNHNV and YYDKDF (reference sequence). The CDR3 is 13 residues long. CDR3 coding DNA: TGTGCCACCAGCCCCGGGGGACCCTACGAGCAGTACTTC. Its protein is CATSPGGPYEQYF.

Comments on this clone: Other nucleotide sequences in the sample specify the same CDR3. J is TRBJ2-3 and V is TRBV5-1, with no clear D. Trimming took off 4 bases at V and 3 bases at J, with 6 bases between the two ends. The CDR3 runs 12 residues. CDR1 SGHRS and CDR2 YFSETQ come from the germline V gene. CDR3 amino acids: CASSPPTDTQYF. The CDR3 region has the DNA TGCGCCAGCAGCCCTCCGACAGATACGCAGTATTTT.